This T cell receptor beta chain appears in the sequencing data of a study of T cells after yellow fever vaccination. The J segment lost 3 bases and the V segment lost 4 bases, leaving 11 bases of the junction unmatched. CDR1 and CDR2 (germline): MNHEY, SVGAGI. This CDR3 contains 17 residues. MiXCR, run by TCRdb on the 5' RACE reads, gives a single entry per CDR3 protein. The table lists 300,000 to 450,000 distinct CDR3 sequences, 8% to 9.5% of them singletons. This clonotype appeared many times. The sequencing used PBMCs, collected about 49 days after the first yellow fever vaccination. The rearrangement links TRBV6-5 to TRBJ2-2, with 7 bases that match TRBD1. This receptor was taken from a man in his late teens or twenties who received the YFV17D yellow fever vaccine. The CDR3 region is CASSSVRRQGYTGELFF. The CDR3 DNA reads as TGTGCCAGCAGTTCCGTCCGCAGACAGGGCTACACCGGGGAGCTGTTTTTT.